One and the same sample provided the 22 T cell receptor beta chains below, sequenced in a study of T-cell memory formation after mild COVID-19. Each CDR3 protein is one row after TCRdb ran MiXCR on the 5' RACE reads. The profile shows approximately 230,000 distinct CDR3 sequences, less than 20% of them singletons. Material for sequencing was PBMCs or a T cell subset sorted from them (not recorded which). The source of these receptors is a man in his late teens or twenties who had mild COVID-19 (a few samples of this study predate the infection). Cell type and time point are not known.

This clonotype has only a few counts. The chain is built from TRBV5-5 and TRBJ2-7; D is ambiguous. Germline CDR1 and CDR2: SGHKS and YYEKEE (reference sequence). This CDR3 contains 14 residues. Deletions cut 2 bases from V and 1 base from J, with 10 bases between. CDR3 bases: TGTGCCAGCAGCTTTGATATTTTATCCTACGAGCAGTACGTC. The encoded protein is CASSFDILSYEQYV.

This clonotype occurred a few times. The chain is built from TRBV5-1 and TRBJ1-2; tentatively, D is TRBD1 (5 bases). CDR1 and CDR2 from the germline V gene are SGHRS and YFSETQ. The CDR3 has 15 residues. The V gene lost 4 bases and the J gene lost 4 bases, with 17 bases spanning the gap. This CDR3 is CASSLQSLGGYGYTF. Here the CDR3 DNA reads TGCGCCAGCAGCCTGCAATCGTTGGGGGGCTATGGCTACACCTTC.

Turning to this clonotype: One end of the junction fails to match germline, which may point to a read error. CDR3 DNA: TGTGCCAGCAGGGGGGGACAGGTTAACACTGAAGATTTCTTT. Amino acid sequence: CASRGGQVNTEDFF. The chain carries TRBV12-3 or TRBV12-4 and TRBJ1-1; TRBD1 matches 8 bases. The CDR3 extends over 14 amino acids.

This sequence joins TRBV12-3 or TRBV12-4 and TRBJ1-5; D is uncertain. This CDR3 is built from 13 residues. Trimming stripped 3 bases from V and 7 bases from J, with 10 bases between. Written as DNA, the CDR3 is TGTGCCAGCAGTTTCGGGGTAGGACAGCCCCAGCATTTT. It encodes CASSFGVGQPQHF.

J is TRBJ1-1 and V is TRBV20-1; no firm D call. The CDR3 consists of 13 residues. Germline lookup yields CDR1 DFQATT and CDR2 SNEGSKA (reference sequence). V was trimmed by 0 bases and J by 11 bases, leaving 16 bases between them. CDR3 sequence reads: CSAREAVNTWAFF. CDR3 coding DNA: TGCAGTGCTAGAGAGGCAGTGAACACTTGGGCTTTCTTT.

This chain uses TRBV18 with TRBJ1-6, with D possibly being TRBD1 (6 bases). V lost 3 bases to trimming and J lost 8 bases, with 14 bases between them. The CDR3 has 15 residues. CDR1 is KGHSH, CDR2 LQKENI, per germline. The CDR3 sequence is CASSPLGHPDSPLHF. The CDR3 DNA reads as TGTGCCAGCTCACCTTTGGGACACCCGGATTCACCCCTCCACTTT.

The CDR3 region has the DNA TGTGCCAGCAGTGACCAGGGACTAGCGGGGCCGACGCAGTATTTT. Protein product: CASSDQGLAGPTQYF. The genes are TRBV2 and TRBJ2-3, with 13 bases fitting TRBD2. V trimming: 3 bases; J trimming: 9 bases; junction bases outside the gene matches: 6. CDR1 SNHLY and CDR2 FYNNEI come from the germline V gene. The CDR3 consists of 15 residues.

This clonotype occurred a few times. The genes are TRBV5-1 and TRBJ2-3; the match to TRBD1 covers 9 bases. V shed 4 bases and J 4 bases; nucleotides not matched to a gene: 7. Germline CDR1 reads SGHRS; CDR2 reads YFSETQ. The CDR3 totals 15 residues. CDR3 amino acids: CASSSAGTGSDTQYF. CDR3 DNA sequence: TGCGCCAGCAGCAGCGCCGGGACAGGGTCAGATACGCAGTATTTT.

DNA for the CDR3: TGTGCCACCAGTCGGGGACAGGGAACAGATACGCAGTATTTT. Protein: CATSRGQGTDTQYF. V is TRBV24-1 and J is TRBJ2-3; 9 bases line up with TRBD1. CDR3 length equals 14 residues. Looked up from germline, CDR1 is KGHDR and CDR2 is SFDVKD. Germline trimming cut 6 bases from V and 3 bases from J; bases unmatched to any gene: 3.

This clonotype has more than one count but fewer than ten. The CDR3 loop is CASSQEPGPDYGYTF. CDR3 nucleotides: TGCGCCAGCAGCCAGGAACCGGGACCCGACTATGGCTACACCTTC. The chain joins TRBV4-3 to TRBJ1-2; a weak D match, TRBD1 (5 bases). The ends were cut back, 3 bases at V and 3 bases at J, with 14 bases in the middle. Germline-derived CDR1 and CDR2 are LGHNA and YSLEER. The CDR3 runs to 15 residues.

In its sample, this clonotype was seen a few times. The V and J genes are TRBV7-3 and TRBJ2-1, with D perhaps matching TRBD2 (6 bases). The CDR3 loop spans 13 amino acids. Deletions cut 1 base from V and 7 bases from J, with 8 bases between. CDR1 and CDR2 from the germline V gene are SGHTA and FQGTGA. The CDR3: CASSLNGGNEQFF. The CDR3 nucleotides read TGTGCCAGCAGCTTAAATGGAGGGAATGAGCAGTTCTTC.

The rearrangement uses TRBV7-8 and TRBJ2-7, with D perhaps matching TRBD2 (5 bases). V lost 5 bases, J lost 9 bases, and 23 bases lay in between. Germline assignment: CDR1 SGHVS and CDR2 FQNEAQ. This CDR3 spans 15 amino acids. CDR3 region: CASSTNRAPPSGQYF. CDR3 bases: TGTGCCAGCAGCACGAACCGGGCCCCGCCGAGCGGGCAGTACTTC.

In this sample, this clonotype turned up a few times. The J gene is TRBJ2-2, the V gene TRBV9; D is perhaps TRBD2 (5 bases). Germline V gene lookup returns CDR1 SGDLS and CDR2 YYNGEE. The CDR3 sequence is 15 residues long. Trimming took 5 bases from V and 0 from J, leaving 11 bases between them. The chain's CDR3 is CASRPPGTNTGELFF. The CDR3 DNA reads TGTGCCAGCAGGCCGCCGGGGACGAACACCGGGGAGCTGTTTTTT. Complete variable domain (other parts from reference TRBV9 and TRBJ2-2): DSGVTQTPKHLITATGQRVTLRCSPRSGDLSVYWYQQSLDQGLQFLIQYYNGEERAKGNILERFSAQQFPDLHSELNLSSLELGDSALYFCASRPPGTNTGELFFGEGSRLTVL.

The CDR3 DNA sequence: TGTGCCAGCTCAGCCCCAGAACAGGGGAACACTGAAGCTTTCTTT. Encoded protein: CASSAPEQGNTEAFF. The chain is built from TRBV18 and TRBJ1-1; TRBD1 might be the D (6 bases). V lost 5 bases and J lost 1, with 14 bases in between. CDR3 length: 15 amino acids. Germline V gene lookup returns CDR1 KGHSH and CDR2 LQKENI.

CDR3: CSATDSPGNTIYF. CDR3 nucleotide sequence: TGCAGTGCTACCGACAGTCCTGGAAACACCATATATTTT. The chain recombines TRBV20-1 with TRBJ1-3, with D possibly being TRBD1 (5 bases). Looked up from germline, CDR1 is DFQATT and CDR2 is SNEGSKA (reference sequence). The V end lost 4 bases, the J end lost 2 bases, and 9 bases lay between the germline ends. CDR3 length equals 13 residues.

This clonotype was recorded a few times. This chain connects TRBV6-5 to TRBJ1-2; D gene uncertain. The V and J ends lost 4 bases and 6 bases respectively, with 18 bases between them. Germline CDR1 and CDR2: MNHEY and SVGAGI. The CDR3 spans 15 residues. This CDR3 is CASSFSFGTLDGYTF. CDR3 bases: TGTGCCAGCAGTTTCTCCTTTGGAACCTTGGATGGCTACACCTTC.

The chain links TRBV4-1 to TRBJ2-2; D not certain. From germline, CDR1 is MGHRA and CDR2 YSYEKL. V lost 1 base and J 4 bases, leaving 16 bases between the germline ends. The length of the CDR3 is 17 residues. This chain's CDR3 is CASSQGIPNLATGELFF. CDR3 nucleotides: TGCGCCAGCAGCCAAGGGATTCCTAATCTGGCCACCGGGGAGCTGTTTTTT.

The table lists this clonotype with many counts. The chain is built from TRBV5-1 and TRBJ2-1; tentative D call: TRBD2 (6 bases). Germline V gene lookup returns CDR1 SGHRS and CDR2 YFSETQ. V gave up 0 bases and J gave up 0 bases, with 7 bases separating them. This CDR3 is built from 15 residues. CDR3 bases: TGCGCCAGCAGCTTGGTGGGGGGCTCCTACAATGAGCAGTTCTTC. Its protein is CASSLVGGSYNEQFF.

This clonotype has only a few counts. The chain links TRBV9 to TRBJ2-1, with TRBD2 identical over 10 bases. V lost 0 bases and J lost 10; bases outside the gene matches: 10. This CDR3 region has 16 residues. Germline loops: CDR1 SGDLS, CDR2 YYNGEE. This CDR3 is CASSVGSSGGAGEQFF. DNA for the CDR3: TGTGCCAGCAGCGTAGGATCGAGCGGGGGGGCGGGAGAGCAGTTCTTC.

The chain couples TRBV6-2 or TRBV6-3 to TRBJ1-1; 10 bases are a match to TRBD1. Trimming at V came to 0 bases and at J to 2 bases, leaving 9 bases not matched to a gene. This CDR3 is built from 18 residues. Looked up from germline, CDR1 is MNHEY and CDR2 is SVGEGT. The CDR3 coding sequence is TGTGCCAGCAGTTACTCGAGGGACAGGGGTTTTGACAACACTGAAGCTTTCTTT. Protein product: CASSYSRDRGFDNTEAFF.

This clonotype was counted between two and nine times. This chain links TRBV27 with TRBJ1-2, with D unresolved. The CDR3 sequence is 14 residues long. Germline assignment: CDR1 MNHEY and CDR2 SMNVEV (reference sequence). The V end was cut by 0 bases, the J end by 4 bases, with 9 bases between. The CDR3 bases are TGTGCCAGCAGTTTATCGGGGTCCTTCTATGGCTACACCTTC. The encoded protein is CASSLSGSFYGYTF.

This rearrangement joins TRBV20-1 to TRBJ1-2; possibly TRBD1 for D (5 bases). From germline, CDR1 is DFQATT and CDR2 SNEGSKA (reference sequence). V dropped 3 bases and J dropped 8 bases, with 13 bases sitting between them. This CDR3 is 12 amino acids long. The CDR3 nucleotides are TGCAGTGCTAGTGGGGGATATCGCGGCTACACCTTC. As protein: CSASGGYRGYTF.